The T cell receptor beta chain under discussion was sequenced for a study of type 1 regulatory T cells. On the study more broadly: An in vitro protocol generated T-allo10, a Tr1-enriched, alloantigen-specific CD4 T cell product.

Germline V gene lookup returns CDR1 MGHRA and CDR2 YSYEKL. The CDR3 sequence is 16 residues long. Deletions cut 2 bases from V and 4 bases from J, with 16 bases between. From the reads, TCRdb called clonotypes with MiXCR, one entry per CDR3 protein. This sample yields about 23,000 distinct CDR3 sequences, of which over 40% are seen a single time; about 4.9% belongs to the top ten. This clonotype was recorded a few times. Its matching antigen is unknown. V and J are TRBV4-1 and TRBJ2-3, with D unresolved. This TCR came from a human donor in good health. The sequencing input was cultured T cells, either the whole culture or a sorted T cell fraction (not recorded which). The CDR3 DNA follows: TGCGCCAGCAGCCAATTCCCAGCAAGCCCCGCAGATACGCAGTATTTT. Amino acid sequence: CASSQFPASPADTQYF.